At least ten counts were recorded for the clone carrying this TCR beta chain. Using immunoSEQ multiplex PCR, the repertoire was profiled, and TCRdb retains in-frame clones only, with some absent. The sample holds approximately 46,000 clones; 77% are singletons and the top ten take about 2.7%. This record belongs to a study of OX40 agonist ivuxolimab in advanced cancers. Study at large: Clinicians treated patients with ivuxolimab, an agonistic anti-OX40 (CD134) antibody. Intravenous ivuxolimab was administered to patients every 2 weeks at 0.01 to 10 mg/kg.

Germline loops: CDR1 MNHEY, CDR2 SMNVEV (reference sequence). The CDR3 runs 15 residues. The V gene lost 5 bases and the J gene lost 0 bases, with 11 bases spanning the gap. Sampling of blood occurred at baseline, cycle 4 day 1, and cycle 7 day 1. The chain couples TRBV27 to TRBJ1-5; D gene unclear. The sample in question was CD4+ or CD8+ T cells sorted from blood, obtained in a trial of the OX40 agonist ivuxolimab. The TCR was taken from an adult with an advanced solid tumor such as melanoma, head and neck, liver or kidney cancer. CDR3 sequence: CASSPGSYSNQPQHF. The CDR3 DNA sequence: TGTGCCAGCAGTCCCGGCAGCTATAGCAATCAGCCCCAGCATTTT.